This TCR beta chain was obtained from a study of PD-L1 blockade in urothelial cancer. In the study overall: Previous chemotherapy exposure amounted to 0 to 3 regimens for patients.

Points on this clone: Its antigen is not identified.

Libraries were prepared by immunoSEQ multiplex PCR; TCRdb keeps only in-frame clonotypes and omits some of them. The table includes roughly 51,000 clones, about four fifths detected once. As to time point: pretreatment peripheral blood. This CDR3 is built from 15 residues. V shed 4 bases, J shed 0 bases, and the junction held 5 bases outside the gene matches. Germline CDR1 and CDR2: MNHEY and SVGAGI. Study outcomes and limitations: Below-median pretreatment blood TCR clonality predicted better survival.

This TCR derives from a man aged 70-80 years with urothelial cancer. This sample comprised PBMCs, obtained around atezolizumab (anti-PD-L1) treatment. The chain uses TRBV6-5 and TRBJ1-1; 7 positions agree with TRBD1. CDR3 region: CASSFGDSLNTEAFF. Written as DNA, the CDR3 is TGTGCCAGCAGTTTCGGGGACAGTTTGAACACTGAAGCTTTCTTT.